The 24 T cell receptor beta chains below come from one sample, sequenced in a study of T cell responses to AZD1222 COVID-19 vaccine. Generated by immunoSEQ multiplex PCR, the TCRdb table keeps only in-frame clones and is missing some. The table lists around 100,000 clones, roughly nine tenths of them singletons. Specimen: peripheral blood, collected 28 days after the second AZD1222 dose. All receptors derive from an adult who received the AZD1222 COVID-19 vaccine.

The chain's CDR3 is CASSLRWGLGEKLFF. In DNA form, the CDR3 reads TGTGCCAGCAGCTTGCGGTGGGGCTTGGGTGAAAAACTGTTTTTT. The V gene is TRBV5-6, the J gene TRBJ1-4, with a possible D match to TRBD1 (5 bases). CDR1 is SGHDT, CDR2 YYEEEE, per germline. CDR3 length: 15 residues. Trimming cost V 1 base and J 7 bases, with 14 bases left between them.

The V and J genes are TRBV7-3 and TRBJ2-3; maybe TRBD1 (6 bases). Looked up from germline, CDR1 is SGHTA and CDR2 is FQGTGA. V gave up 2 bases and J gave up 0 bases, with 12 bases separating them. CDR3 size: 16 residues. CDR3 bases: TGTGCCAGCAGCTTAGGAACAGGGCATAGCACAGATACGCAGTATTTT. Translation: CASSLGTGHSTDTQYF.

The gene calls are TRBV27 and TRBJ2-6, with D uncertain. This CDR3 contains 15 residues. CDR1 MNHEY and CDR2 SMNVEV come from the germline V gene (reference sequence). V was trimmed by 6 bases and J by 1 base, leaving 10 bases between them. In nucleotides, the CDR3 is TGTGCCAGCAGATTTCAGTCTTCTGGGGCCAACGTCCTGACTTTC. This gives the protein CASRFQSSGANVLTF.

V usage is TRBV28 and J usage is TRBJ2-1; TRBD2 aligns across 11 bases. V gave up 11 bases and J gave up 7 bases; unmatched junction bases: 7. This CDR3 has 13 amino acids. The germline V gene has CDR1 MDHEN and CDR2 SYDVKM. In DNA form, the CDR3 reads TGTGCCGGGGGCACTAGCGGGAGAAATGAGCAGTTCTTC. Translated, it gives CAGGTSGRNEQFF.

The V and J genes are TRBV14 and TRBJ1-2, with 8 bases that match TRBD1. V lost 4 bases, J lost 1 base, and 5 bases stayed unmatched. CDR3 length: 15 residues. Germline V gene sequence: CDR1 SGHDN, CDR2 FVKESK. CDR3 coding DNA: TGTGCCAGCAGCCCAGTACAGGGGGATAACTATGGCTACACCTTC. Protein: CASSPVQGDNYGYTF.

The chain joins TRBV5-1 to TRBJ2-7; TRBD2 might be the D (5 bases). V gave up 2 bases and J gave up 2 bases, with 11 bases separating them. Germline-derived CDR1 and CDR2 are SGHRS and YFSETQ. The CDR3 has 14 amino acids. As DNA, the CDR3 is TGCGCCAGCAGCTTCGGGGATGAACCCTACGAGCAGTACTTC. Its translation: CASSFGDEPYEQYF.

The rearrangement joins TRBV19 to TRBJ2-7; 9 bases are a match to TRBD2. Germline V CDR1 and CDR2: LNHDA, SQIVND (reference sequence). There are 15 residues in the CDR3. With 6 bases clipped from V and 4 bases from J, the junction kept 10 bases outside the gene matches. CDR3 region: CASRRSSGTSYEQYF. For the CDR3, the DNA is TGTGCCAGTAGGCGCTCTAGCGGGACTTCTTACGAGCAGTACTTC.

The V call is TRBV6-4, the J call TRBJ1-1, with D uncertain. Germline V gene sequence: CDR1 MRHNA, CDR2 SNTAGT. This CDR3 is 15 amino acids long. V was cut by 2 bases and J by 1 base, with 11 bases left in between. CDR3 nucleotides: TGTGCCAGCAGTGACGTTGGAGGGCCGAACACTGAAGCTTTCTTT. Amino acid sequence: CASSDVGGPNTEAFF.

This chain connects TRBV6-7 to TRBJ2-4; TRBD2 is a possible D gene (6 bases). TRBV6-7 has ORF status, its function being uncertain. The CDR3 is 17 residues long. Trimming cost V 2 bases and J 2 bases, with 16 bases left between them. CDR3 protein: CASSYGSPGVTKNIQYF. The DNA of the CDR3 is TGTGCCAGCAGTTACGGTTCCCCGGGAGTTACCAAAAACATTCAGTACTTC.

The V call is TRBV7-8, the J call TRBJ2-1, with TRBD2 matching 12 bases. This CDR3 comprises 20 residues. CDR1 is SGHVS, CDR2 FQNEAQ, per germline. V lost 5 bases and J lost 7; bases outside the gene matches: 21. The CDR3 DNA reads as TGTGCCAGCAGCCCAGGGACAGGAGGAATGACTAGCGGGAGAACTAATGAGCAGTTCTTC. This codes for CASSPGTGGMTSGRTNEQFF.

The V gene is TRBV28, the J gene TRBJ1-1; TRBD1 might be the D (5 bases). Trimming took 5 bases from V and 0 from J, leaving 16 bases between them. The CDR3 runs 16 residues. Germline CDR1 is MDHEN and CDR2 is SYDVKM. CDR3 region: CASSELGRGLNTEAFF. In DNA, the CDR3 is TGTGCCAGCAGTGAGTTAGGGCGGGGGTTGAACACTGAAGCTTTCTTT.

The CDR3 here is CASSGGQENYNEQFF. The CDR3 coding sequence is TGTGCCAGCAGCGGAGGACAGGAAAACTACAATGAGCAGTTCTTC. The chain employs TRBV9 and TRBJ2-1; TRBD1 agrees at 7 bases. Unmatched junction bases numbered 6, after V lost 3 bases and J lost 3 bases. In germline, CDR1 is SGDLS, CDR2 YYNGEE. This CDR3 has 15 residues.

The rearrangement joins TRBV28 to TRBJ2-7; 9 bases map to TRBD2. The CDR3 has 15 amino acids. J lost 3 bases, V lost 6 bases, and 9 bases had no gene match. CDR1 and CDR2 (germline): MDHEN, SYDVKM. CDR3 sequence: CASSKTAGGFYEQYF. CDR3 sequence (DNA): TGTGCCAGCAGCAAGACAGCGGGGGGATTCTACGAGCAGTACTTC.

CDR3 residues: CASSRQGRSEKLFF. The CDR3 DNA reads TGTGCCAGCAGCAGACAGGGGAGGAGTGAAAAACTGTTTTTT. The chain links TRBV7-8 to TRBJ1-4; TRBD1 aligns across 8 bases. Germline V gives CDR1 SGHVS, CDR2 FQNEAQ. Trimming at V came to 5 bases and at J to 7 bases, leaving 6 bases not matched to a gene. The CDR3 is made up of 14 amino acids.

V is TRBV5-4 and J is TRBJ2-5; 10 bases are shared with TRBD1. The junction had 4 bases not matched to a gene; V was cut back by 6 bases and J by 2 bases. Germline V lookup: CDR1 SGHNT, CDR2 YYREEE (reference sequence). The CDR3 has 14 amino acids. The DNA for the CDR3 is TGTGCCAGCACTAGGACAGGGGGGCAAGAGACCCAGTACTTC. Protein sequence: CASTRTGGQETQYF.

The chain combines TRBV6-6 with TRBJ1-5, with 8 bases fitting TRBD1. Losses at the gene ends were 8 bases for V and 2 bases for J; bases not matched to a gene: 8. The CDR3 runs 15 residues. Germline V gene lookup returns CDR1 MNHNY and CDR2 SVGAGI (reference sequence). The CDR3 DNA follows: TGTGCCAGCGTCCGCACAGGGGGTGGCAATCAGCCCCAGCATTTT. Encoded protein: CASVRTGGGNQPQHF.

The count of this clone is one. The V and J genes are TRBV6-2 or TRBV6-3 and TRBJ2-1; D gene unclear. Trimming stripped 2 bases from V and 0 bases from J, with 8 bases between. The CDR3 length is 15 residues. In germline, CDR1 is MNHEY, CDR2 SVGEGT. CDR3 protein: CASSYPRSSYNEQFF. The CDR3 DNA is TGTGCCAGCAGTTACCCCAGGAGCTCCTACAATGAGCAGTTCTTC.

This chain links TRBV19 with TRBJ2-7; D might be TRBD1 (6 bases). Trimming shortened V by 5 bases and J by 2 bases, and 13 bases separated the two germline ends. The CDR3 length is 14 residues. The germline gives CDR1 LNHDA, CDR2 SQIVND (reference sequence). The CDR3 sequence: CASSSQTGAYEQYF. Here the CDR3 DNA reads TGTGCCAGTAGTTCCCAGACAGGCGCCTACGAGCAGTACTTC.

V gene TRBV3-1 (or the pseudogene TRBV3-2) combines with J gene TRBJ2-3; D gene ambiguous. The germline V gene encodes CDR1 LGHDT and CDR2 YNNKEL (reference sequence). Trimming took off 0 bases at V and 2 bases at J, with 9 bases between the two ends. The CDR3 contains 15 residues. This CDR3 reads CASSQDPRLTDTQYF. For the CDR3, the DNA is TGTGCCAGCAGCCAAGATCCTAGACTCACAGATACGCAGTATTTT.

This clone was detected only once. The gene calls are TRBV5-6 and TRBJ1-2, with 7 bases lining up with TRBD1. The CDR3 is made up of 12 amino acids. Per the germline V gene, CDR1 is SGHDT and CDR2 is YYEEEE. V trimming: 4 bases; J trimming: 4 bases; junction bases outside the gene matches: 1. This CDR3 is CASSPGGYGYTF. The CDR3 DNA follows: TGTGCCAGCAGCCCAGGGGGCTATGGCTACACCTTC.

The chain couples TRBV7-8 to TRBJ2-2; maybe TRBD2 (6 bases). Trimming stripped 2 bases from V and 8 bases from J, with 12 bases between. Germline values: CDR1 SGHVS, CDR2 FQNEAQ. This CDR3 spans 14 amino acids. CDR3 nucleotides: TGTGCCAGCAGCTTATCGGGGGAAGCTGGGGAGCTGTTTTTT. This codes for CASSLSGEAGELFF.

The chain carries TRBV21-1 and TRBJ2-5. TRBV21-1 is designated a pseudogene. This CDR3 is built from 14 residues. For the CDR3, the DNA is TGTGCCAGCAGCAACGAAGGACCGCAAGAGACCCAGTACTTC. Translation gives CASSNEGPQETQYF.

V is TRBV5-1 and J is TRBJ2-6, with a possible D match to TRBD1 (5 bases). Germline loops: CDR1 SGHRS, CDR2 YFSETQ. This CDR3 is 18 amino acids long. The V gene lost 4 bases and the J gene lost 0 bases, with 17 bases spanning the gap. The CDR3 spells CASSPDPTGSSGANVLTF. CDR3 sequence (DNA): TGCGCCAGCAGCCCAGACCCCACAGGTTCCTCTGGGGCCAACGTCCTGACTTTC.

The table lists this clone with a few counts. The chain is built from TRBV6-2 or TRBV6-3 and TRBJ2-2, with 8 bases that match TRBD1. Germline loops: CDR1 MNHEY, CDR2 SVGEGT. This CDR3 is built from 14 residues. J lost 3 bases, V lost 6 bases, and 3 bases had no gene match. CDR3 sequence reads: CASSAQGDTGELFF. CDR3 coding DNA: TGTGCCAGCAGCGCACAGGGGGACACCGGGGAGCTGTTTTTT.